These T cell receptor beta chains were read from a single sample in a study of T cell responses to AZD1222 COVID-19 vaccine. Using immunoSEQ multiplex PCR, the repertoire was profiled, and TCRdb retains in-frame clones only, with some absent. The top ten clones hold under 5.5% of a sample with about 86,000 clones, approximately 89% of them seen once. This specimen was peripheral blood, taken 28 days after the second AZD1222 dose. Receptors were obtained from an adult who received the AZD1222 COVID-19 vaccine. CDR3s include the opening cysteine and the closing phenylalanine or tryptophan. The D gene is left open where the match is weak. The size of a clone is reported for some rows only, either as once, few or many, or as a class for expanded clones.

clone_size	j_call	v_call	d_call	cdr3_nt	cdr3_aa
-	TRBJ1-1	TRBV4-3	-	TGCGCCAGCAGTCCCGTTCCAGAGGGGCTCACTGAAGCTTTCTTT	CASSPVPEGLTEAFF
-	TRBJ2-7	TRBV28	TRBD1	TGTGCCAGCAGTTTATCGGGACAGGGGTACTACGAGCAGTACTTC	CASSLSGQGYYEQYF
-	TRBJ1-5	TRBV5-6	-	TGTGCCAGCAGCTTGGGATTGGCAGGGCGCCAGCCCCAGCATTTT	CASSLGLAGRQPQHF
once	TRBJ2-1	TRBV27	TRBD2	TGTGCCAGCAGTTTAATGCGGGGGGACTACTCCTACAATGAGCAGTTCTTC	CASSLMRGDYSYNEQFF
-	TRBJ1-5	TRBV20-1	-	TGCAGTGCTGGACAGCAGCCCCAGCATTTT	CSAGQQPQHF
-	TRBJ1-1	TRBV3-1/TRBV3-2	TRBD1	TGTGCCAGCAGCCAAGTAGGGCAGGGGGCTGAAGCTTTCTTT	CASSQVGQGAEAFF
-	TRBJ1-1	TRBV5-1	-	TGCGCCAGCAGCTCAAACGCGCACACAGGGCGCATGAACACTGAAGCTTTCTTT	CASSSNAHTGRMNTEAFF
few	TRBJ2-7	TRBV29-1	TRBD1	TGCAGCGTTGGACCGGACAGGGAGTCTTACGAGCAGTACTTC	CSVGPDRESYEQYF
-	TRBJ2-7	TRBV28	-	TGTGCCAGCAGTTTAAGCAGGGTCTCCTACGAGCAGTACTTC	CASSLSRVSYEQYF
-	TRBJ1-1	TRBV5-6	-	TGTGCCAGCAGCGGTACCTCATACAGGGATTGGGAAGCTTTCTTT	CASSGTSYRDWEAFF
-	TRBJ1-1	TRBV19	-	TGTGCCAGTAGTTTAGCGAGAAGTCCGAACACTGAAGCTTTCTTT	CASSLARSPNTEAFF
-	TRBJ2-5	TRBV7-9	-	TGTGCCAGCAGCCCAACCCCGACCCAGTACTTC	CASSPTPTQYF
few	TRBJ2-1	TRBV3-1/TRBV3-2	TRBD2	TGTGCCAGCAGCCAAGGGTTCTCGGGGGGGCGGATCGATGAGCAGTTCTTC	CASSQGFSGGRIDEQFF
few	TRBJ1-5	TRBV4-1	-	TGCGCCAGCAGCCAAGTTGGGGGCGAAGGCAATCAGCCCCAGCATTTT	CASSQVGGEGNQPQHF
-	TRBJ2-2	TRBV5-4	-	TGTGCCAGCAGCTTGGCGGGACACACCGGGGGGGAGCTGTTTTTT	CASSLAGHTGGELFF
-	TRBJ2-7	TRBV27	-	TGTGCCAGCAGTTTAGTTCCTTATACCTACGAGCAGTACTTC	CASSLVPYTYEQYF
-	TRBJ1-4	TRBV24-1	TRBD1	TGTGCCACCAGTGTCTTGACAGGGATGGGCGAAAAACTGTTTTTT	CATSVLTGMGEKLFF
-	TRBJ2-6	TRBV7-6	-	TGTGCCAGCAGCTTAGCAGGGACCGGGGCCAACGTCCTGACTTTC	CASSLAGTGANVLTF
-	TRBJ2-7	TRBV11-2	-	TGTGCCAGGTCAGAGCAGTACTTC	CARSEQYF
-	TRBJ1-5	TRBV19	TRBD1	TGTGCCAGTAGTCTAGGACAGGGCAATCAGCCCCAGCATTTT	CASSLGQGNQPQHF
few	TRBJ1-4	TRBV5-4	-	TGTGCCAGCAGCTTGGCTAGGGGGTCTAATGAAAAACTGTTTTTT	CASSLARGSNEKLFF
-	TRBJ2-6	TRBV15	TRBD1	TGTGCCACCAGCAGAGCCCGGGACAGGGGGCTTACTGGGGCCAACGTCCTGACTTTC	CATSRARDRGLTGANVLTF
-	TRBJ1-5	TRBV18	-	TGTGCCAGCTCACCATCGATCAATCAGCCCCAGCATTTT	CASSPSINQPQHF
-	TRBJ1-2	TRBV6-5	-	TGTGCCAGCAGCCAGAGTCCCCCGGGGGAGAATGGCTACACCTTC	CASSQSPPGENGYTF
-	TRBJ1-2	TRBV2	-	TGTGCCAGCAGTGAAGCGGGAAGTTATGGCTACACCTTC	CASSEAGSYGYTF
-	TRBJ2-1	TRBV10-2	TRBD1	TGCGCCAGCAGTGTAGGGACAGGTAACTACAATGAGCAGTTCTTC	CASSVGTGNYNEQFF
-	TRBJ2-2	TRBV4-1	-	TGCGCCAGCAGCCGCACCCCAGCGTTATTTAACACCGGGGAGCTGTTTTTT	CASSRTPALFNTGELFF
-	TRBJ1-2	TRBV9	-	TGTGCCAGCAGCGACGGGCCCACCGATTATGGCTACACCTTC	CASSDGPTDYGYTF
-	TRBJ1-1	TRBV5-1	-	TGCGCCAGCAGCACCGCGGACAAGAACACTGAAGCTTTCTTT	CASSTADKNTEAFF
-	TRBJ1-2	TRBV11-2	-	TGTGCCAGCAGCTTAGATCCCGGGGCGGGGGGCTACACCTTC	CASSLDPGAGGYTF
-	TRBJ1-5	TRBV10-2	TRBD1	TGCGCCAGCAGTGAGGACAGGGTTTACAATCAGCCCCAGCATTTT	CASSEDRVYNQPQHF
-	TRBJ2-5	TRBV9	-	TGTGCCAGCAGCGAACAAAGGGGCCAAGAGACCCAGTACTTC	CASSEQRGQETQYF
-	TRBJ1-1	TRBV9	-	TGTGCCAGCAGCACCGACAGGATCGACACTGAAGCTTTCTTT	CASSTDRIDTEAFF
-	TRBJ1-2	TRBV19	-	TGTGCCAGCGGGTATCATGTAGGCTACACCTTC	CASGYHVGYTF
once	TRBJ1-5	TRBV15	-	TGTGCCACCAGCAGCACAGTCAATCAGCCCCAGCATTTT	CATSSTVNQPQHF
-	TRBJ1-5	TRBV12-5	-	TGTGCTAGTGGGGTTGGGGTAAGTCAGCCCCAGCATTTT	CASGVGVSQPQHF
-	TRBJ2-5	TRBV27	-	TGTGCCAGCAGTTTATTAACAGACTTTGGGGAGACCCAGTACTTC	CASSLLTDFGETQYF
few	TRBJ2-7	TRBV11-1	-	TGTGCCAGCAGCACCACAGGCTACGAGCAGTACTTC	CASSTTGYEQYF
-	TRBJ2-3	TRBV6-4	TRBD2	TGTGCCAGCAGTGACTCCTTAGGTAGCGGGGGGGCCGGAGATACGCAGTATTTT	CASSDSLGSGGAGDTQYF
-	TRBJ2-7	TRBV6-5	-	TGTGCCAGCAGTTACTCCCACAGCTACGAGCAGTACTTC	CASSYSHSYEQYF
-	TRBJ2-7	TRBV7-9	-	TGTGCCAGCAGCTTAGAGGGCCACGAGCAGTACTTC	CASSLEGHEQYF
-	TRBJ1-3	TRBV6-2/TRBV6-3	TRBD1	TGTGCCAGCAGTGGGACAGCCTCCTCTGGAAACACCATATATTTT	CASSGTASSGNTIYF
-	TRBJ1-2	TRBV4-1	TRBD1	TGCGCCAGCAGTCCGGGAAGAGGGACAGCTAACTATGGCTACACCTTC	CASSPGRGTANYGYTF
-	TRBJ1-5	TRBV7-8	TRBD1	TGTGCCAGCAGCTCCCGGGACAGGGCTAAAAGTGGCAATCAGCCCCAGCATTTT	CASSSRDRAKSGNQPQHF
-	TRBJ2-4	TRBV6-2/TRBV6-3	TRBD1	TGTGCCAGCAGCCCTCAAACCGGGACAGGGATCTCCCGGAGGCTTAGGGCCAAAAACATTCAGTACTTC	CASSPQTGTGISRRLRAKNIQYF
-	TRBJ2-1	TRBV7-9	-	TGTGCCAGCAGCTTAGGGAGCTCCTACAATGAGCAGTTCTTC	CASSLGSSYNEQFF